This T cell receptor beta chain derives from a study of blood T cell repertoires in COVID-19. Study information: PBMCs, B-cell-depleted T cells, or T cells provided the cDNA or gDNA that made up the material.

Followed over time, Seattle patients had been enrolled while infection was active. Authors' analysis steps: Amplification from reference gene primers served as the basis for estimated nucleated cell counts. Clones were sequenced by immunoSEQ multiplex PCR, and TCRdb holds only the in-frame ones, with some missing. That table gives V, J and clone size, and the DNA gave D and trimming. Seen here are around 200,000 clones, roughly 80% observed once, and the top ten hold 5.5% to 7%. Trimming stripped 3 bases from V and 6 bases from J, with 11 bases between. Germline lookup yields CDR1 MDHEN and CDR2 SYDVKM. This CDR3 is 14 amino acids long.

The rearrangement links TRBV28 to TRBJ2-2, with D possibly being TRBD1 (6 bases). Sequenced material: peripheral blood. This TCR derives from a woman between 40 and 50 years old with COVID-19, enrolled during active disease. The CDR3 spells CASSFHQGPGELFF. CDR3 in DNA: TGTGCCAGCAGTTTCCACCAGGGGCCCGGGGAGCTGTTTTTT.